This T cell receptor beta chain was captured in a study of blood T cells in healthy people across ages. Whole-study context: Capture via template switching afforded approximately one barcoded beta molecule per two T cells. Overall study findings and caveats: Naive and antigen-experienced cells were not separated, limiting conclusive comparison.

Combining a sample-barcoded 5' primer with a J-beta primer mix, a second PCR ran for about 6 to 12 cycles. A template-switch adaptor containing 12 random nucleotides labeled each cDNA molecule. Every sample returned 2.5 million or more CDR3-containing paired-end reads. TCRdb called the 5' RACE reads again in MiXCR, with one record for every CDR3 protein. There are 600,000 to 1,000,000 distinct CDR3 sequences in the sample; over 45% occur only once, and about 20% lies in the top ten. V gave up 6 bases and J gave up 8 bases, with 13 bases separating them. The CDR3 extends over 12 amino acids. Concerning this clonotype itself: The antigen is undetermined.

The material sequenced was blood. The source of this sequence is a man aged 25-45 years in good health. V is TRBV12-3 or TRBV12-4 and J is TRBJ1-1; a weak D match, TRBD1 (5 bases). The CDR3 DNA follows: TGTGCCAGCAGCTCGGCGGCAGGGGAAGCTTTCTTT. Its protein is CASSSAAGEAFF.